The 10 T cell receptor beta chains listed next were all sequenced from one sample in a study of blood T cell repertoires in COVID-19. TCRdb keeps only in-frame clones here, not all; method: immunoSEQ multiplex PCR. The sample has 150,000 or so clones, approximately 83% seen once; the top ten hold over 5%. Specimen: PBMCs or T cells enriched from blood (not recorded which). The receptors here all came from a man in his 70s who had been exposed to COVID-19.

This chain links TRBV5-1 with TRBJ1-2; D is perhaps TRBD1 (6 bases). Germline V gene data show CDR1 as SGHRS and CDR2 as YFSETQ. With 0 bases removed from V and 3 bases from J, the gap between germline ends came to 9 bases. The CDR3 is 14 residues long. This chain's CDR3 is CASSLVPGDYGYTF. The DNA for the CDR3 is TGCGCCAGCAGCTTGGTTCCAGGGGACTATGGCTACACCTTC. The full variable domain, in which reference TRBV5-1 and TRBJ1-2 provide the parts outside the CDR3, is KAGVTQTPRYLIKTRGQQVTLSCSPISGHRSVSWYQQTPGQGLQFLFEYFSETQRNKGNFPGRFSGRQFSNSRSEMNVSTLELGDSALYLCASSLVPGDYGYTFGSGTRLTVV.

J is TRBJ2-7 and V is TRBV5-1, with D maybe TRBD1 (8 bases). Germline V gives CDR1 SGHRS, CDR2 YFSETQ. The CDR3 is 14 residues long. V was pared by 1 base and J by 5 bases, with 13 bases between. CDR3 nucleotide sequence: TGCGCCAGCAGCTTGACAGGGGGAGGGGACGAGCAGTACTTC. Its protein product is CASSLTGGGDEQYF.

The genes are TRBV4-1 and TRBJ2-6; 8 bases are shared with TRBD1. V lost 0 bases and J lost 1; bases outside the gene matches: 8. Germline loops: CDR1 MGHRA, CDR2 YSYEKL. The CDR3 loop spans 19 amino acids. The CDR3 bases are TGCGCCAGCAGCCAAGAGATGGCAGGGGGCTTTTCTGGGGCCAACGTCCTGACTTTC. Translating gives CASSQEMAGGFSGANVLTF.

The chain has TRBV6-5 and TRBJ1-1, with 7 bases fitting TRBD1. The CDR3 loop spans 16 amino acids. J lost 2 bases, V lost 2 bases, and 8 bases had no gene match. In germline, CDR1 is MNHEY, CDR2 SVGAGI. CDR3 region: CASSYLHAGGNTEAFF. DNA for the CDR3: TGTGCCAGCAGTTACCTCCACGCAGGGGGAAACACTGAAGCTTTCTTT.

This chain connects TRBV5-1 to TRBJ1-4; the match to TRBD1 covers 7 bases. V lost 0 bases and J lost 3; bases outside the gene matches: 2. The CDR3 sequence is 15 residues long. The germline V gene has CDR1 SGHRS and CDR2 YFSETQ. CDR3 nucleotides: TGCGCCAGCAGCTTGGGACAGGGCGCTAATGAAAAACTGTTTTTT. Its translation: CASSLGQGANEKLFF.

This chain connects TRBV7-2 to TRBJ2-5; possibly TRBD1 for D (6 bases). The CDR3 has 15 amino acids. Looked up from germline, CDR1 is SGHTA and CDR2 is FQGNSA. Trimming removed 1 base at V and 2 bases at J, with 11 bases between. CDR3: CASSLGGTIQETQYF. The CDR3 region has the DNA TGTGCCAGCAGCTTAGGGGGGACAATACAAGAGACCCAGTACTTC.

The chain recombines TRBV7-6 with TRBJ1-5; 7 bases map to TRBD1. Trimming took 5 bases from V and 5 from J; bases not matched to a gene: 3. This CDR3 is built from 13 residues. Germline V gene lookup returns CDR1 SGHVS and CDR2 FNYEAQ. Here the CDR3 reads CASSRTGDQPQHF. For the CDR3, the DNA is TGTGCCAGCAGCCGTACAGGGGATCAGCCCCAGCATTTT.

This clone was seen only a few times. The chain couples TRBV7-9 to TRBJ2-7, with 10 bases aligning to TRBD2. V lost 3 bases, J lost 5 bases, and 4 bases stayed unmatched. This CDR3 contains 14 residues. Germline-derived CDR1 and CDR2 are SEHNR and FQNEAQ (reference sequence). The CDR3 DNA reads TGTGCCAGCAGCTTGGAGGGACTAGCGAACGAGCAGTACTTC. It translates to CASSLEGLANEQYF.

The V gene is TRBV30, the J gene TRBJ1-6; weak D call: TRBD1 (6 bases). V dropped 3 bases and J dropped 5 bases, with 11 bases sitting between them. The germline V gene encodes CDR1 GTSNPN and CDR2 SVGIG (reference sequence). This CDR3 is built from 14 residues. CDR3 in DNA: TGTGCCTGGAGACGGACAGTAAATAATTCACCCCTCCACTTT. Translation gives CAWRRTVNNSPLHF.

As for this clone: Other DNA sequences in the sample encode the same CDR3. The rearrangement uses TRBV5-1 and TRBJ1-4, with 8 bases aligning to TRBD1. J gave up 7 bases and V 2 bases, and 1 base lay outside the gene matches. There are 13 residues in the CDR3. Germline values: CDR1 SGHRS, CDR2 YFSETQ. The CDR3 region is CASSLQGGEKLFF. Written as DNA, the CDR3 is TGCGCCAGCAGCTTACAGGGGGGTGAAAAACTGTTTTTT.